This TCR beta chain was profiled in a study of CD8 T cells in acute hepatitis C reinfection. The time point was: naive CD8 control sorted from an acute-time-point sample. This clone has just a few counts. Trimming removed 1 base from V and 1 base from J, with 8 bases in between. Germline assignment: CDR1 SEHNR and CDR2 FQNEAQ (reference sequence). The CDR3 extends over 14 amino acids. Method: immunoSEQ multiplex PCR; TCRdb's copy keeps in-frame clones and lacks some. The data contain around 36,000 clones, 70% to 90% of them singletons. Source material: naive CD8+ T cells from PBMCs. This sequence originates from a woman aged 18-29 years who spontaneously cleared hepatitis C infection. The V gene is TRBV7-9, the J gene TRBJ2-7; D is unclear. The CDR3 sequence is CASSLDSISYEQYF. The DNA of the CDR3 is TGTGCCAGCAGCTTAGACAGTATTTCCTACGAGCAGTACTTC. Supplemented by reference TRBV7-9 and TRBJ2-7, the full variable domain reads DTGVSQNPRHKITKRGQNVTFRCDPISEHNRLYWYRQTLGQGPEFLTYFQNEAQLEKSRLLSDRFSAERPKGSFSTLEIQRTEQGDSAMYLCASSLDSISYEQYFGPGTRLTVT.